A selection of T cell receptor beta chains follows, all from one sample in a study of T cell responses to AZD1222 COVID-19 vaccine. The assay was immunoSEQ multiplex PCR, and TCRdb's table has in-frame clones only and misses some. The profile shows about 140,000 clones, roughly 90% of them singletons. The specimen comprised peripheral blood, sampled on day 0 of AZD1222 vaccination. These receptor sequences come from an adult in good health. CDR3s include the opening cysteine and the closing phenylalanine or tryptophan. A D gene is named only where the DNA matches it firmly. Some rows have no size entry. The others give once, few or many, or a class for an expanded clone.

d_call j_call v_call clone_size cdr3_nt cdr3_aa
. TRBJ1-1 TRBV9 . TGTGCCAGCAGGGCTATGAACACTGAAGCTTTCTTT CASRAMNTEAFF
. TRBJ1-4 TRBV18 . TGTGCCAGCTCACCAAGCCGGGTGGGTGAAAAACTGTTTTTT CASSPSRVGEKLFF
TRBD2 TRBJ2-7 TRBV6-6 . TGTGCCAGCAGTAGGACTAGCGGCTCCTACGAGCAGTACTTC CASSRTSGSYEQYF
. TRBJ1-1 TRBV19 . TGTGCCAGTACAAGGACAAGGGAGAGTGAAGCTTTCTTT CASTRTRESEAFF
. TRBJ1-4 TRBV7-9 . TGTGCCAGCAGCTTAAGCGGGGGAGGAGGTGAAAAACTGTTTTTT CASSLSGGGGEKLFF
. TRBJ1-5 TRBV5-1 once TGCGCCAGCAGCTTGGAACCCTATAGCAATCAGCCCCAGCATTTT CASSLEPYSNQPQHF
. TRBJ1-6 TRBV7-2 . TGTGCCAGCAGCTTAGTTCGGGGAGAGGGTTACTCACCCCTCCACTTT CASSLVRGEGYSPLHF
TRBD1 TRBJ2-1 TRBV12-5 . TGTGCTAGTGGTTTGGTACTAGGGGGCCCGCTCTACAATGAGCAGTTCTTC CASGLVLGGPLYNEQFF
. TRBJ1-3 TRBV5-1 . TGCGCCAGCAGACTGGGAGGGGGTGATGGAAACACCATATATTTT CASRLGGGDGNTIYF
TRBD1 TRBJ2-5 TRBV18 . TGTGCCAGCTCACCACCGCAAGGACAGGGCCAAGAGACCCAGTACTTC CASSPPQGQGQETQYF
TRBD1 TRBJ2-7 TRBV4-1 . TGCGCCAGCAGCCAGGGACAGGGGGCCTACGAGCAGTACTTC CASSQGQGAYEQYF
. TRBJ1-4 TRBV29-1 . TGCAGCGTTGAAGTAGGGGAGTTTAATGAAAAACTGTTTTTT CSVEVGEFNEKLFF
. TRBJ2-7 TRBV10-1 . TGCGCCAGCAGTGAGCCAGCATCCGGGGTCCGGGAGCAGTACTTC CASSEPASGVREQYF
TRBD1 TRBJ1-6 TRBV5-4 . TGTGCCAGCAGCTTGGCCAAGGGACAGGGGGCTTCCTCCCTCCACTTT CASSLAKGQGASSLHF
TRBD2 TRBJ2-1 TRBV11-2 . TGTGCCAGCAGCTTAGAGGTAGCGGGGGCTTTCTTCAATGAGCAGTTCTTC CASSLEVAGAFFNEQFF
. TRBJ2-7 TRBV19 . TGTGCCAGTAGTCGTAGCGGTTACGAGCAGTACTTC CASSRSGYEQYF
. TRBJ2-7 TRBV27 . TGTGCCAGCAGTTCTCCGCCGACGGATCCTAGCGAGCAGTACTTC CASSSPPTDPSEQYF